This T cell receptor (beta chain) was found in a study of PD-1 blockade in classical Hodgkin lymphoma. Measured with immunoSEQ multiplex PCR; TCRdb has only the in-frame clones, and not every one. The profile shows some 21,000 clones, around 86% of them singletons. As to time point: newly diagnosed, previously untreated cHL patient sample. By magnetic negative selection, CD4+ T cells were purified from thawed PBMCs. This TCR came from a human donor with classical Hodgkin lymphoma. Material for sequencing was CD4+ T cells from blood.

The CDR3 reads CASSFDSGTPSSYEQYF. The CDR3 DNA reads TGTGCCAGCAGTTTCGATTCCGGGACACCGAGCTCCTACGAGCAGTACTTC. This chain joins TRBV27 and TRBJ2-7, with D possibly being TRBD1 (6 bases). The germline CDR1 and CDR2 sequences are MNHEY and SMNVEV (reference sequence). The CDR3 extends over 17 amino acids. Trimming took off 3 bases at V and 0 bases at J, with 18 bases between the two ends.